What follows is one T cell receptor (beta chain) and its context. In the original analysis: Cell counts per sample came from amplifying reference gene primers. Assay: immunoSEQ multiplex PCR; the TCRdb copy retains only in-frame clones and omits some. V and J calls plus clone size are reproduced from that table; the DNA served to infer D and trimming. The table has under 250,000 clones, around 82% seen once. Germline V gives CDR1 SGDLS, CDR2 YYNGEE. V was clipped by 1 base and J by 6 bases; unmatched bases: 3. This CDR3 region has 15 residues. The data are from a study of blood T cell repertoires in COVID-19. Study overall: From T cells, B-cell-depleted T cells, or PBMCs came the material, which was cDNA or gDNA.

The J gene is TRBJ2-2, the V gene TRBV9; 10 nucleotides align to TRBD2. This receptor was taken from a woman aged 45 to 65 who had been exposed to COVID-19. Specimen: PBMCs or T cells enriched from blood (not recorded which). CDR3: CASSVSSGGAGELFF. CDR3 nucleotide sequence: TGTGCCAGCAGCGTATCGAGCGGGGGGGCCGGGGAGCTGTTTTTT.